The clone carrying this TCR beta chain was seen a single time. Antigen specificity is unknown. Method: immunoSEQ multiplex PCR; TCRdb's copy keeps in-frame clones and lacks some. The table lists around 170,000 clones, roughly 89% of them singletons. The data belong to a study of Ad26.COV2.S vaccination and SARS-CoV-2 variants. Study-level results: While placebo recipients had lower spike-specific TCR breadth, vaccine recipients had more.

This CDR3 spans 13 amino acids. Germline CDR1 SGHTA, CDR2 FQGNSA. Trimming left V 8 bases short and J 2 bases short, with 12 bases between. This chain uses TRBV7-2 with TRBJ1-2; tentative D call: TRBD1 (6 bases). Sequences were derived from peripheral blood, sampled after recovery from COVID-19. This TCR derives from a human donor who had recovered from COVID-19. The CDR3 loop reads CASPGVENYGYTF. CDR3 DNA: TGTGCCAGCCCAGGGGTAGAAAACTATGGCTACACCTTC.